The T cell receptor (beta chain) described here comes from a study of blood T cell repertoires in COVID-19. The germline V gene has CDR1 SGHTA and CDR2 FQGNSA. V lost 0 bases and J lost 2; bases outside the gene matches: 9. This CDR3 contains 18 residues. The repertoire was sequenced with immunoSEQ multiplex PCR; TCRdb's copy has only in-frame clones and lacks some. Altogether some 140,000 clones are present, 65% to 85% being singletons, with the ten largest covering about 15%. This sequence originates from a woman older than 75 with acute or convalescent COVID-19. The genes are TRBV7-2 and TRBJ2-3, with 9 bases aligning to TRBD1. Sequenced: peripheral blood. The CDR3 loop is CASSLALPTGGSTDTQYF. CDR3 bases: TGTGCCAGCAGCTTAGCGCTCCCTACAGGGGGCTCCACAGATACGCAGTATTTT.